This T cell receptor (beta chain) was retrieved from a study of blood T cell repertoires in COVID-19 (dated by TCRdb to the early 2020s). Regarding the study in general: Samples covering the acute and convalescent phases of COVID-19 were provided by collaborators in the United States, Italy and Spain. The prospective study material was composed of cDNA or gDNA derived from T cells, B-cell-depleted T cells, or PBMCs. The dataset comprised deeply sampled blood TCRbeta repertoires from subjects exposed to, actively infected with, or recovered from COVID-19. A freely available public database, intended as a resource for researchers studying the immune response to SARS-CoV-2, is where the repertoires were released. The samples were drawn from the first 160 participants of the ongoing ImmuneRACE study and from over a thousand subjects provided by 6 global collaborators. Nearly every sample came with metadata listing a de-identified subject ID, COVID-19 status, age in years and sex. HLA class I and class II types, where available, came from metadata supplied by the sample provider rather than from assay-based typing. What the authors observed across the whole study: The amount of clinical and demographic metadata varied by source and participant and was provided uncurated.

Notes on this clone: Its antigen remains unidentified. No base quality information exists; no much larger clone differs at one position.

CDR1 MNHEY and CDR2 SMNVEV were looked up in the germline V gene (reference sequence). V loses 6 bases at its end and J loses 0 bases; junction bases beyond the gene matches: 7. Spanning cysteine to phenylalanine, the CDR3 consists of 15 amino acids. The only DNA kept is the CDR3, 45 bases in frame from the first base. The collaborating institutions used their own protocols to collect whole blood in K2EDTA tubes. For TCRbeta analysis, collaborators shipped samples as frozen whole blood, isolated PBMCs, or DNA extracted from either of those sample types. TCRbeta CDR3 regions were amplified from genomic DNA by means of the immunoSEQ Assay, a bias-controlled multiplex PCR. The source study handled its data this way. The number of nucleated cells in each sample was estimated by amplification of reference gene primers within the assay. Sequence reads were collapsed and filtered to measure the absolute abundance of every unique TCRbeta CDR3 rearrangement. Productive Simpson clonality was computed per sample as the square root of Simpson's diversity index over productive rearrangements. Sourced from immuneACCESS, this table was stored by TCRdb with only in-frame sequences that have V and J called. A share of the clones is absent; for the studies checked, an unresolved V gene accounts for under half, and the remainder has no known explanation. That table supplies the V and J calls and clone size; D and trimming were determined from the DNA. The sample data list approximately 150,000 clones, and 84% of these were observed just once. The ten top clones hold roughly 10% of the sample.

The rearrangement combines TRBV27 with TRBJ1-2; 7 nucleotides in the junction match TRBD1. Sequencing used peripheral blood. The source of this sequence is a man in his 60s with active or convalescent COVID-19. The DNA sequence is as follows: TGTGCCAGCAGCCCCACCGGGACAGCTAACTATGGCTACACCTTC. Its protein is CASSPTGTANYGYTF.